This T cell receptor (beta chain) was obtained from a study of T cell responses to AZD1222 COVID-19 vaccine. Study-wide points: Females outnumbered males among donors, who were mostly white British; clonal diversity was possibly underestimated. Close to half of all spike-specific TCRs reportedly target regions of the variants that are unmutated.

Clones were read by immunoSEQ multiplex PCR, and TCRdb kept only the in-frame ones, dropping some. Found here are about 100,000 clones, more than 70% of them singletons; the top ten hold about 9.4%. To note about this clone: Its specificity is unknown.

The V and J ends lost 1 base and 4 bases respectively, with 16 bases between them. The CDR3 is made up of 16 amino acids. CDR1 is SGHTA and CDR2 is FQGTGA in the germline V gene. The chain couples TRBV7-3 to TRBJ2-5, with a weak D call TRBD2 (7 bases). The sample here was peripheral blood, taken 28 days after the second AZD1222 dose. This sequence was found in an adult who received the AZD1222 COVID-19 vaccine. CDR3 amino acids: CASSLRAQGRGETQYF. The DNA for the CDR3 is TGTGCCAGCAGCTTAAGGGCGCAGGGGAGGGGAGAGACCCAGTACTTC.